The 13 T cell receptor beta chains listed next were all sequenced from one sample in a study of blood T cell repertoires in COVID-19 (TCRdb year 2020). The library was produced with the immunoSEQ multiplex PCR assay. TCRdb carries this immuneACCESS record with in-frame sequences only. Its versions omit some clonotypes, under half of them owing to an unresolved V gene in the studies checked, with the rest unexplained. This sample holds approximately 480,000 clones; roughly 90% were observed only once. Of the sample, about 0.75% falls within the top ten clones. The sequenced material came from PBMCs or T cells enriched from blood (not recorded which). The receptors come from a woman under 30 who had recovered from COVID-19.

This clone showed up just once. The chain uses TRBV3-1 (or the pseudogene TRBV3-2) and TRBJ2-2; D not certain. Germline loops: CDR1 LGHDT, CDR2 YNNKEL (reference sequence). The germline V and J ends were trimmed by 1 base and 4 bases, with 7 bases remaining between them. The CDR3 runs 14 residues. CDR3 residues: CASSQVRGTGELFF. CDR3 nucleotides: TGTGCCAGCAGCCAAGTACGAGGCACCGGGGAGCTGTTTTTT.

The chain recombines TRBV28 with TRBJ2-2, with a tentative D call TRBD1 (5 bases). With 5 bases removed from V and 1 base from J, the gap between germline ends came to 11 bases. This CDR3 spans 15 amino acids. CDR1 is MDHEN, CDR2 SYDVKM, per germline. The chain's CDR3 is CASSRQNQNTGELFF. Here the CDR3 DNA reads TGTGCCAGCAGTAGACAGAACCAGAACACCGGGGAGCTGTTTTTT.

The gene calls are TRBV7-9 and TRBJ1-1; D is possibly TRBD1 (5 bases). Germline V CDR1 and CDR2: SEHNR, FQNEAQ (reference sequence). The V gene lost 1 base and the J gene lost 4 bases, with 13 bases spanning the gap. CDR3 length: 15 residues. The CDR3 sequence is CASSLDPGRGTEAFF. In nucleotides, the CDR3 is TGTGCCAGCAGCTTAGACCCGGGGAGGGGCACTGAAGCTTTCTTT.

This clone came up many times. V gene TRBV28 combines with J gene TRBJ2-7; tentatively, D is TRBD1 (6 bases). Germline assignment: CDR1 MDHEN and CDR2 SYDVKM. The V gene lost 0 bases and the J gene lost 1 base, with 10 bases spanning the gap. This CDR3 has 15 amino acids. The CDR3 nucleotides are TGTGCCAGCAGTTTATGGGCAGACAGGTCCTACGAGCAGTACTTC. Encoded protein: CASSLWADRSYEQYF. Together with reference TRBV28 and TRBJ2-7, the CDR3 gives the full variable domain: DVKVTQSSRYLVKRTGEKVFLECVQDMDHENMFWYRQDPGLGLRLIYFSYDVKMKEKGDIPEGYSVSREKKERFSLILESASTNQTSMYLCASSLWADRSYEQYFGPGTRLTVT.

This sequence joins TRBV29-1 and TRBJ1-1; D is possibly TRBD1 (5 bases). From germline, CDR1 is SQVTM and CDR2 ANQGSEA. This CDR3 has 13 amino acids. V shed 4 bases and J shed 1 base, with 10 bases lying between them. The CDR3 nucleotides are TGCAGCGTTGTCAGGGATGGGAACACTGAAGCTTTCTTT. It translates to CSVVRDGNTEAFF.

The chain carries TRBV7-2 and TRBJ1-6, with D possibly being TRBD1 (5 bases). Germline CDR1 is SGHTA and CDR2 is FQGNSA. V shed 2 bases and J shed 8 bases, with 13 bases lying between them. The CDR3 is 15 amino acids. DNA for the CDR3: TGTGCCAGCAGCTTACGGGTGCAGGGTGATTCACCCCTCCACTTT. Protein: CASSLRVQGDSPLHF.

This clone was counted between two and nine times. This CDR3 is CATSTGVLNEKLFF. As DNA, the CDR3 is TGTGCCACCAGTACAGGGGTCTTAAATGAAAAACTGTTTTTT. This chain connects TRBV24-1 to TRBJ1-4; TRBD1 matches at 7 bases. With 6 bases clipped from V and 5 bases from J, the junction kept 5 bases outside the gene matches. The CDR3 is 14 residues long. The germline gives CDR1 KGHDR, CDR2 SFDVKD.

The genes are TRBV30 and TRBJ1-1; D is unclear. V was pared by 3 bases and J by 7 bases, with 15 bases between. CDR3 length: 13 amino acids. Germline V gene sequence: CDR1 GTSNPN, CDR2 SVGIG (reference sequence). CDR3 sequence (DNA): TGTGCCTGGAGCCCCGAGGGAGGGTTTGAAGCTTTCTTT. It translates to CAWSPEGGFEAFF.

This rearrangement joins TRBV5-1 to TRBJ2-7, with TRBD1 identical over 7 bases. The CDR3 runs to 13 residues. Germline V gene lookup returns CDR1 SGHRS and CDR2 YFSETQ. J lost 6 bases, V lost 3 bases, and 6 bases had no gene match. Here the CDR3 reads CASSSGTASEQYF. The CDR3 DNA reads as TGCGCCAGCAGCTCCGGGACAGCGTCCGAGCAGTACTTC.

This chain links TRBV10-1 with TRBJ2-3; possible D gene TRBD2, 7 bases. In germline, CDR1 is WNHNN, CDR2 SYGVQD (reference sequence). The CDR3 covers 15 residues. V was clipped by 6 bases and J by 2 bases, with 15 bases between them. CDR3 amino acids: CASSPRGAYTDTQYF. The CDR3 DNA sequence: TGCGCCAGCAGCCCACGGGGGGCTTACACAGATACGCAGTATTTT.

This clone came up many times. Other DNA sequences from this sample encode an identical CDR3 as well. The gene calls are TRBV18 and TRBJ1-1; 7 nucleotides line up with TRBD1. The germline gives CDR1 KGHSH, CDR2 LQKENI. This CDR3 has 15 residues. Trimming at V came to 6 bases and at J to 1 base, leaving 8 bases not matched to a gene. The CDR3 loop is CASSPETGSNTEAFF. CDR3 coding DNA: TGTGCCAGCTCCCCAGAGACAGGGTCGAACACTGAAGCTTTCTTT. Full variable domain (missing parts from reference TRBV18 and TRBJ1-1): NAGVMQNPRHLVRRRGQEARLRCSPMKGHSHVYWYRQLPEEGLKFMVYLQKENIIDESGMPKERFSAEFPKEGPSILRIQQVVRGDSAAYFCASSPETGSNTEAFFGQGTRLTVV.

The chain combines TRBV28 with TRBJ2-1; D possibly corresponds to TRBD2 (6 bases). Germline V CDR1 and CDR2: MDHEN, SYDVKM. The CDR3 is 12 residues long. Trimming shortened V by 10 bases and J by 8 bases, and 15 bases separated the two germline ends. CDR3 sequence reads: CATCRGSDEQFF. In DNA form, the CDR3 reads TGTGCCACCTGCCGGGGGTCGGATGAGCAGTTCTTC.

The chain links TRBV6-1 to TRBJ1-6; D unclear. The CDR3 covers 13 residues. The germline V gene has CDR1 MNHNS and CDR2 SASEGT. Trimming pared 2 bases from V and 7 bases from J, leaving 6 bases between. The CDR3 loop reads CASSEIQNSPLHF. For the CDR3, the DNA is TGTGCCAGCAGTGAAATCCAGAATTCACCCCTCCACTTT.